This record looks at one TCR beta chain sequence and its context. The record originates from a study of blood T cell repertoires in COVID-19. Study information: Samples representing acute and convalescent COVID-19 were sourced from the United States, Italy and Spain.

CDR3 length: 17 amino acids. Per the germline V gene, CDR1 is LGHNA and CDR2 is YNFKEQ. The V gene lost 0 bases and the J gene lost 8 bases, with 20 bases spanning the gap. Per the authors' pipeline: The authors estimated nucleated cell counts from reference gene primer amplification. Sequencing used immunoSEQ multiplex PCR; TCRdb keeps in-frame clones, though not all of them. The D gene and trimming were derived from the DNA, and the V and J assignments and clone size from that table. Of some 120,000 clones in the sample, over 80% were seen once. The chain couples TRBV4-2 to TRBJ2-4; D might be TRBD1 (5 bases). Material: peripheral blood. The clonotype originates from a man aged 65 to 85 with acute or convalescent COVID-19. The CDR3, as DNA: TGTGCCAGCAGCCAAGATTGGTCGTTCAGGGTTGGGGACATTCAGTACTTC. This sequence encodes CASSQDWSFRVGDIQYF.